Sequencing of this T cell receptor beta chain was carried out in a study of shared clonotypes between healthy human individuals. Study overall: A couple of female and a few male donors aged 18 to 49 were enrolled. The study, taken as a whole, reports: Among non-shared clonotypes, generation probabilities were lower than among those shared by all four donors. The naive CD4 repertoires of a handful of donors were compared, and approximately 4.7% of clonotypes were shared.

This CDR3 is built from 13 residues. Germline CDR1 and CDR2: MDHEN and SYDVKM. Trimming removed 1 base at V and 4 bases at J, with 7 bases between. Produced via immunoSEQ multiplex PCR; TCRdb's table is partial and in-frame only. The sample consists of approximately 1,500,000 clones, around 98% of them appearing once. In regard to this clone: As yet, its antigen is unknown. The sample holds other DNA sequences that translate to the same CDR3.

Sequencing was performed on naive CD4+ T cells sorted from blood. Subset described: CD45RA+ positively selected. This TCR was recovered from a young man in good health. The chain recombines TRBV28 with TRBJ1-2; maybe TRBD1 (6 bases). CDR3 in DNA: TGTGCCAGCAGTTTATCGGGGGCCTATGGCTACACCTTC. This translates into CASSLSGAYGYTF.